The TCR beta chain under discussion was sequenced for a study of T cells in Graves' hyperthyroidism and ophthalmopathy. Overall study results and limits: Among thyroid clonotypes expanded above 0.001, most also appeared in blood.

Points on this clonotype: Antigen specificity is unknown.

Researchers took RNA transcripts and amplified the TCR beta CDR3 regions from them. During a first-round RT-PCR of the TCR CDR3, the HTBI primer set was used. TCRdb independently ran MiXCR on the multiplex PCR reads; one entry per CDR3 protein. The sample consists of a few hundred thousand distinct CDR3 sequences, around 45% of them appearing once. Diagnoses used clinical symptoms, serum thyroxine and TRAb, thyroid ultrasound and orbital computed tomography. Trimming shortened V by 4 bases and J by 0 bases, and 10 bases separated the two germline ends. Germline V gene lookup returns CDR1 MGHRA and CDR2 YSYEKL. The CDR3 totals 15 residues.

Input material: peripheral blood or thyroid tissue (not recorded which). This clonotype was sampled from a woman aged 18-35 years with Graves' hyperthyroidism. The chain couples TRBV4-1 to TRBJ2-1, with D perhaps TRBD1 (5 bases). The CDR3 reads CASSLQVNSYNEQFF. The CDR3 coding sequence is TGCGCCAGCAGCCTACAGGTGAACTCCTACAATGAGCAGTTCTTC.